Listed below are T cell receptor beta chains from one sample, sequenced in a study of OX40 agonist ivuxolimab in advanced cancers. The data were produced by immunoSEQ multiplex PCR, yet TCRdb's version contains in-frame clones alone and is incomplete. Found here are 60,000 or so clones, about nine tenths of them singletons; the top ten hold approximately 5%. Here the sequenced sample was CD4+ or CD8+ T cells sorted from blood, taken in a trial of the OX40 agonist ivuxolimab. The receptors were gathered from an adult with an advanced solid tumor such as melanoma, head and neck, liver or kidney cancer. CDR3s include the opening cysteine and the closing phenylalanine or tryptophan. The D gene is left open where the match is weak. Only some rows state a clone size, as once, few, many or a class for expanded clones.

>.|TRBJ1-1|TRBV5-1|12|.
CASSPGNTEAFF
TGCGCCAGCAGCCCAGGGAACACTGAAGCTTTCTTT
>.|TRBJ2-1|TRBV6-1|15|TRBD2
CASSPGSGPYNEQFF
TGTGCCAGCAGCCCCGGTAGCGGGCCGTACAATGAGCAGTTCTTC
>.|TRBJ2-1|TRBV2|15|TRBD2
CASSSSGGLYNEQFF
TGTGCCAGCAGTTCTAGCGGGGGCCTGTACAATGAGCAGTTCTTC
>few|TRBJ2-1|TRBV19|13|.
CASSIALANEQFF
TGTGCCAGTAGTATAGCACTAGCTAATGAGCAGTTCTTC
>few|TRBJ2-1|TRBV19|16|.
CASSIATGFRVNEQFF
TGTGCCAGTAGTATAGCTACAGGGTTTAGGGTCAATGAGCAGTTCTTC
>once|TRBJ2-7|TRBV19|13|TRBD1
CASGRDSSYEQYF
TGTGCCAGTGGCCGGGACAGCTCCTACGAGCAGTACTTC
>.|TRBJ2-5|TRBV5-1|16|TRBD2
CASSPQWGGGLETQYF
TGCGCCAGCAGCCCCCAGTGGGGGGGAGGCCTCGAGACCCAGTACTTC
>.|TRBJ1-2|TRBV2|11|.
CASSEAGEYTF
TGTGCCAGCAGTGAAGCAGGGGAATACACCTTC
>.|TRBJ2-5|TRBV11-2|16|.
CASSLGTRGREETQYF
TGTGCCAGCAGCTTAGGGACTCGGGGGCGCGAAGAGACCCAGTACTTC
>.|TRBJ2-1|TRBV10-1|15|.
CASSAPGTSYNEQFF
TGCGCCAGCAGTGCGCCGGGGACCTCCTACAATGAGCAGTTCTTC
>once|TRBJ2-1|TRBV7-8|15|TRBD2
CASSPTSGLYNEQFF
TGTGCCAGCAGCCCAACTAGCGGTCTCTACAATGAGCAGTTCTTC
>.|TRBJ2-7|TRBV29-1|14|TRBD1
CSFSPPTGGHEQYF
TGCAGCTTTAGCCCCCCGACAGGGGGCCACGAGCAGTACTTC
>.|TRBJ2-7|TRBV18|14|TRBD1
CASSQTGGSYEQYF
TGTGCCAGCTCTCAGACAGGGGGGTCCTACGAGCAGTACTTC
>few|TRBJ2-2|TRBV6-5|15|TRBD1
CASSYRDRTSGELFF
TGTGCCAGCAGTTACCGGGACAGAACTTCCGGGGAGCTGTTTTTT
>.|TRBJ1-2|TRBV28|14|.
CASSSTGGDYGYTF
TGTGCCAGCAGTTCAACCGGGGGCGACTATGGCTACACCTTC
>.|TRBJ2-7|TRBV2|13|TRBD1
CASSEGTGGEQYF
TGTGCCAGCAGTGAAGGGACAGGGGGGGAGCAGTACTTC
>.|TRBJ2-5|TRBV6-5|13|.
CASSYSRRETQYF
TGTGCCAGCAGTTACTCGCGGCGAGAGACCCAGTACTTC